This T cell receptor beta chain came from a study of post-analysis software for immune sequencing data. Study-level information: The study covered relapsing-remitting, secondary progressive and progressive-relapsing courses of multiple sclerosis. Overall study results and limits: Among roughly 5 TRBV segments more frequent in patients than controls were TRBV5-6, TRBV5-1 and TRBV20-1. Co-batched samples clustered tightly together by F measure.

Tagging with unique molecular identifiers was a feature of the TCR beta cDNA libraries. Out of roughly 0.85 to 10 million T cells, about 460,000 cDNA molecules were generated. TCRdb analysed the PCR reads with MiXCR anew, one entry per CDR3 protein. The sample has hundreds of thousands of distinct CDR3 sequences, 30% to 45% seen once. The CDR3 length is 15 residues. Germline CDR1 reads SNHLY; CDR2 reads FYNNEI. Remarks on this clonotype: What it binds is unknown. One end of the junction is discordant with germline, which a read error may explain.

This receptor was obtained from a girl aged 5 to 17 with multiple sclerosis. Sequenced sample: blood. V is TRBV2 and J is TRBJ1-6, with 9 positions matching TRBD1. CDR3 sequence reads: CASREQGAHNSPPHF. The CDR3 DNA is TGTGCCAGCAGGGAACAGGGGGCCCATAATTCACCCCCCCACTTT.